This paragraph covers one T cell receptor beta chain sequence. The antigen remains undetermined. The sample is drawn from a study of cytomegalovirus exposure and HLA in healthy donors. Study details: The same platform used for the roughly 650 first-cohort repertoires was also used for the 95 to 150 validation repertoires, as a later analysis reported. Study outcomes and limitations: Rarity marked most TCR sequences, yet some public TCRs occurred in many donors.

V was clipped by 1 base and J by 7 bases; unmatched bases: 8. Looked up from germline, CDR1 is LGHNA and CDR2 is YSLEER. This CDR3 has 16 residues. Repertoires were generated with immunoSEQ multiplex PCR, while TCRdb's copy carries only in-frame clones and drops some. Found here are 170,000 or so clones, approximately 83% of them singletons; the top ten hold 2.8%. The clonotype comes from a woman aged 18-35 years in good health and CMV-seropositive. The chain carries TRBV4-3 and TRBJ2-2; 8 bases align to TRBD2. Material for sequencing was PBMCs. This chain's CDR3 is CASSQGTGGRDGELFF. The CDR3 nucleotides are TGCGCCAGCAGCCAAGGGACGGGGGGGCGCGACGGGGAGCTGTTTTTT.